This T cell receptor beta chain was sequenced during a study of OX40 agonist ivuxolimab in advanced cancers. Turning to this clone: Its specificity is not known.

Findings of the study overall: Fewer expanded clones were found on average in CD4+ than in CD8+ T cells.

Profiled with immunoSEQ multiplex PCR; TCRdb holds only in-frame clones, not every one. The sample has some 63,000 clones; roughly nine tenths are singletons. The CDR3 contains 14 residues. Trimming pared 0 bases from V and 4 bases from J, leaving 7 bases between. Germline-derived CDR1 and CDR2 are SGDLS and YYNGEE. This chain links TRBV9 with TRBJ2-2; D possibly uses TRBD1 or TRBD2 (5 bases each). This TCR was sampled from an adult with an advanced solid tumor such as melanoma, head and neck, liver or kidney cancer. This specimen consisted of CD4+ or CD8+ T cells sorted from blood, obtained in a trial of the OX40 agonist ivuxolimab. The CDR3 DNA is TGTGCCAGCAGCGTAGAGGGGAGCACCGGGGAGCTGTTTTTT. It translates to CASSVEGSTGELFF.